A selection of T cell receptor beta chains follows, all from one sample in a study of blood T cell repertoires in COVID-19. Using immunoSEQ multiplex PCR, the repertoire was profiled, and TCRdb retains in-frame clones only, with some absent. The top ten hold 2.5% of the sample, which has just under 75,000 clones, over 70% seen once. Material: peripheral blood. The receptors stem from a man older than 75 with active or convalescent COVID-19. The CDR3 runs from the conserved cysteine through the conserved F or W. D genes are given only for firm matches. Clone size is stated in some rows and not others, as once, few, many or a class when expanded.

J,V,size,length,D,CDR3,DNA
TRBJ2-5,TRBV6-1,-,12,-,CASSEASPAQYF,TGTGCCAGCAGTGAAGCTTCCCCTGCCCAGTACTTC
TRBJ1-4,TRBV6-5,-,15,-,CASMKGGATNEKLFF,TGTGCCAGCATGAAAGGGGGTGCAACTAATGAAAAACTGTTTTTT
TRBJ2-5,TRBV28,once,15,-,CASTQGGRGQETQYF,TGTGCCAGCACCCAGGGAGGCAGGGGGCAAGAGACCCAGTACTTC
TRBJ2-7,TRBV30,few,16,-,CAWSLSSYGVRYEQYF,TGTGCCTGGAGCCTGTCAAGTTACGGGGTAAGGTACGAGCAGTACTTC
TRBJ1-5,TRBV19,-,12,-,CASSIGGQPQHF,TGTGCCAGTAGTATCGGGGGGCAGCCCCAGCATTTT
TRBJ1-1,TRBV2,-,11,-,CASSAYTEAFF,TGTGCCAGCAGTGCCTACACTGAAGCTTTCTTT
TRBJ2-3,TRBV20-1,-,10,-,CSARDVGLHF,TGCAGTGCTAGAGATGTCGGACTACATTTT
TRBJ1-2,TRBV5-4,few,15,-,CASSLESGGSRGYTF,TGTGCCAGCAGCTTGGAGAGTGGGGGCTCTAGAGGCTACACCTTC
TRBJ2-1,TRBV28,few,16,TRBD2,CASSLAMSGRWYEQFF,TGTGCCAGCAGTTTAGCGATGAGCGGGAGGTGGTATGAGCAGTTCTTC
TRBJ1-2,TRBV7-9,-,16,TRBD1,CASSLAAPGQGYGYTF,TGTGCCAGCAGCTTAGCGGCCCCGGGACAGGGGTATGGCTACACCTTC
TRBJ1-6,TRBV12-5,-,15,-,CASGPGRGLGSPLHF,TGTGCTAGTGGACCCGGTCGCGGGCTCGGATCACCCCTCCACTTT
TRBJ2-2,TRBV6-1,-,15,-,CASSEQGLRTGELFF,TGTGCCAGCAGTGAACAGGGGCTTCGGACCGGGGAGCTGTTTTTT
TRBJ2-3,TRBV30,-,11,-,CAWGLRDTQYF,TGTGCCTGGGGACTCCGGGATACGCAGTATTTT
TRBJ2-5,TRBV6-2/TRBV6-3,-,13,-,CASSFVGLATQYF,TGTGCCAGCAGTTTTGTGGGCTTGGCGACCCAGTACTTC
TRBJ2-1,TRBV18,-,16,TRBD2,CASSPSRGTSVNEQFF,TGTGCCAGCTCACCATCACGGGGGACTAGCGTTAATGAGCAGTTCTTC
TRBJ1-4,TRBV11-2,once,14,TRBD1,CASSLGQGFEKLFF,TGTGCCAGCAGCTTGGGACAGGGGTTTGAAAAACTGTTTTTT
TRBJ1-4,TRBV5-1,-,17,TRBD1,CASSLGDSLATNEKLFF,TGCGCCAGCAGCTTGGGGGACAGTCTTGCAACTAATGAAAAACTGTTTTTT
TRBJ2-7,TRBV7-9,-,13,-,CASSLLQGYEQYF,TGTGCCAGCAGCTTATTACAGGGTTACGAGCAGTACTTC
TRBJ2-7,TRBV7-9,-,13,-,CASSFTAAYEQYF,TGTGCCAGCAGCTTCACAGCAGCCTACGAGCAGTACTTC
TRBJ1-1,TRBV7-9,-,14,TRBD1,CASNGTGMNTEAFF,TGTGCCAGCAACGGGACAGGCATGAACACTGAAGCTTTCTTT
TRBJ1-2,TRBV10-3,-,14,-,CAISERQGNYGYTF,TGTGCCATCAGTGAGAGGCAGGGGAACTATGGCTACACCTTC
TRBJ2-7,TRBV5-4,once,19,TRBD2,CASSSGGLAGGPSRDEQYF,TGTGCCAGCAGCTCAGGGGGACTAGCGGGGGGCCCTTCCAGGGACGAGCAGTACTTC
TRBJ1-1,TRBV13,-,16,-,CASSLSLGGKNTEAFF,TGTGCCAGCAGCCTCTCCTTGGGGGGAAAGAACACTGAAGCTTTCTTT
TRBJ2-1,TRBV7-9,-,16,TRBD2,CASSARTSGGLNEQFF,TGTGCCAGCAGCGCAAGGACTAGCGGGGGGCTGAATGAGCAGTTCTTC
TRBJ2-1,TRBV24-1,-,14,TRBD1,CATSRSGGGNEQFF,TGTGCCACCAGTAGGTCAGGGGGTGGCAATGAGCAGTTCTTC
TRBJ1-4,TRBV19,few,16,TRBD1,CASTGYSRGPDEKLFF,TGTGCCAGTACCGGATACTCCAGGGGGCCAGATGAAAAACTGTTTTTT
TRBJ1-2,TRBV25-1,-,15,-,CASSELVGATYGYTF,TGTGCCAGCAGTGAATTGGTGGGGGCGACCTATGGCTACACCTTC
TRBJ2-2,TRBV6-2/TRBV6-3,-,14,TRBD1,CASSDRGAAGELFF,TGTGCCAGCAGTGACAGGGGCGCAGCCGGGGAGCTGTTTTTT
TRBJ2-1,TRBV6-2/TRBV6-3,-,14,TRBD1,CASSSGTGFHEQFF,TGTGCCAGCAGCTCCGGGACAGGGTTTCATGAGCAGTTCTTC
TRBJ1-6,TRBV5-6,-,15,TRBD1,CASSQGQGYNSPLHF,TGTGCCAGCAGCCAGGGACAGGGCTATAATTCACCCCTCCACTTT
TRBJ2-5,TRBV19,-,14,TRBD2,CASREAGGMEAQYF,TGTGCCAGTAGAGAAGCGGGAGGAATGGAGGCCCAGTACTTC
TRBJ2-2,TRBV2,-,21,-,CASSGPPRASSMGEVGGELFF,TGTGCCAGCAGTGGACCACCCCGGGCATCATCGATGGGGGAGGTCGGCGGGGAGCTGTTTTTT
TRBJ2-5,TRBV29-1,-,13,TRBD2,CSVKAGGRETQYF,TGCAGCGTTAAAGCGGGAGGGAGAGAGACCCAGTACTTC
TRBJ2-3,TRBV7-2,-,15,-,CASSLQRVSTDTQYF,TGTGCCAGCAGCTTACAGCGGGTTAGCACAGATACGCAGTATTTT
TRBJ2-3,TRBV11-3,-,13,-,CASSLEFRDTQYF,TGTGCCAGCAGCTTAGAGTTTCGGGATACGCAGTATTTT
TRBJ2-7,TRBV6-5,few,15,TRBD1,CASSYDGTGSYEQYF,TGTGCCAGCAGTTACGATGGGACAGGGTCCTACGAGCAGTACTTC
TRBJ1-1,TRBV30,-,12,-,CAWRRGHGEAFF,TGTGCCTGGAGGCGGGGGCACGGTGAAGCTTTCTTT